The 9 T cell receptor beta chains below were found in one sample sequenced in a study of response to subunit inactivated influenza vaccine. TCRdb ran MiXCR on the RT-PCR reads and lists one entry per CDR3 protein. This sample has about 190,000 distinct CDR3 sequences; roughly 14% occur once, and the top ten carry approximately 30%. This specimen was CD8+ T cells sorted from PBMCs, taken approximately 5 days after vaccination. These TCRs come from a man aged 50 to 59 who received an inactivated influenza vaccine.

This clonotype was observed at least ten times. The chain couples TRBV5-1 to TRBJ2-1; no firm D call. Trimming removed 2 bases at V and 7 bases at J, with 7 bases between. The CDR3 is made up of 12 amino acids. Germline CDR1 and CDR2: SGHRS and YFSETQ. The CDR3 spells CASSFSKNEQFF. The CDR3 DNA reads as TGCGCCAGCAGCTTTTCGAAAAATGAGCAGTTCTTC.

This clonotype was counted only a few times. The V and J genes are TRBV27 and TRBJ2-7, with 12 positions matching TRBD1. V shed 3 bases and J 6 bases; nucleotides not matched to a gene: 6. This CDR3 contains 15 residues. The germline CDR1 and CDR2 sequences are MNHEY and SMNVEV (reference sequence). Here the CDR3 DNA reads TGTGCCAGCAGTTTCCTGGGACAGGGGGCTGGCGAGCAGTACTTC. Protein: CASSFLGQGAGEQYF.

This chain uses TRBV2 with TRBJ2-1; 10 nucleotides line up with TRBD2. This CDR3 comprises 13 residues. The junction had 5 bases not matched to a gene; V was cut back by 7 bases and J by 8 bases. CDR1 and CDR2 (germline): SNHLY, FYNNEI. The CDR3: CASTGLAIDEQFF. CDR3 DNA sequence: TGTGCCAGCACGGGACTAGCGATAGATGAGCAGTTCTTC.

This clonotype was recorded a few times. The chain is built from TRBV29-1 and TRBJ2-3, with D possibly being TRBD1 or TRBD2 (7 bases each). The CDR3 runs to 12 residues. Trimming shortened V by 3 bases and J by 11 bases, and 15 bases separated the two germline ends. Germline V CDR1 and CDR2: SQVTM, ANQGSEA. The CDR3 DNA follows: TGCAGCGTTGATAGGGCAGGGGGGGGGCAGTATTTT. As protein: CSVDRAGGGQYF.

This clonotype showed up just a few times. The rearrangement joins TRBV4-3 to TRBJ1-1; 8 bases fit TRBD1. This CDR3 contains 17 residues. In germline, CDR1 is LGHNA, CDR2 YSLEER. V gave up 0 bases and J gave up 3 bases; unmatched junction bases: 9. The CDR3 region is CASSQDRDRRSDTEAFF. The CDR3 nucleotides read TGCGCCAGCAGCCAAGACCGGGACAGGCGATCGGACACTGAAGCTTTCTTT.

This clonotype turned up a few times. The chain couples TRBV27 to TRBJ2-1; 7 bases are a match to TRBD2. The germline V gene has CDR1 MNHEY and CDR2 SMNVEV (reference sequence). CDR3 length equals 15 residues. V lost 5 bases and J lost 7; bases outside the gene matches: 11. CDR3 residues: CASSAGGSGINEQFF. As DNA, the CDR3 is TGTGCCAGCAGTGCTGGCGGGAGCGGGATAAATGAGCAGTTCTTC.

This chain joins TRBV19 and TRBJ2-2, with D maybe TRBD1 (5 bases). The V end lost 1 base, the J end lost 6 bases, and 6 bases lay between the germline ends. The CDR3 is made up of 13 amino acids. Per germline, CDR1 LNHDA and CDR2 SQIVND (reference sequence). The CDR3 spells CASSIARAGELFF. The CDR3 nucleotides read TGTGCCAGTAGTATAGCCAGGGCCGGGGAGCTGTTTTTT.

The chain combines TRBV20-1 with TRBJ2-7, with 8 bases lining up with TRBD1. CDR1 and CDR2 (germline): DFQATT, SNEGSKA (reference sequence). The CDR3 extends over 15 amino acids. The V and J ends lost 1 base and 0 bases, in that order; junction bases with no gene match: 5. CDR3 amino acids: CSARGDRFSSYEQYF. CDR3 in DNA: TGCAGTGCTAGAGGGGACAGGTTCAGCTCCTACGAGCAGTACTTC.

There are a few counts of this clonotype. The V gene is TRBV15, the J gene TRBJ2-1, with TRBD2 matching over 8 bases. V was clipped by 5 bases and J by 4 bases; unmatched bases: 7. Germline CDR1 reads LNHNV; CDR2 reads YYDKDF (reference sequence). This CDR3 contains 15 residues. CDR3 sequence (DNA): TGTGCCACCAGCCCTCGCAGCGGGGGATACAATGAGCAGTTCTTC. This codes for CATSPRSGGYNEQFF.